Reported below is one TCR beta chain. What it recognizes is unknown. Germline CDR1 and CDR2: MGHRA and YSYEKL. Trimming removed 0 bases at V and 0 bases at J, with 20 bases between. The CDR3 contains 20 residues. Some clones are missing from TCRdb's copy, which holds only in-frame ones; the method was immunoSEQ multiplex PCR. The sample shows tens of thousands of clones, about 94% of them seen only once. The data originate from a study of graft-versus-host responses after intestinal transplantation. Study summary: Transplantation in recipients was multivisceral, liver-intestinal, or isolated intestinal. Tacrolimus and steroids were given for three to four years to all recipients after anti-thymocyte globulin induction.

Findings and limits, study-wide: Early HvG declines after transplant were associated with peak circulating GvH clone levels. In recipient marrow, GvH clones were found, and some appeared first in ileum or blood.

V and J are TRBV4-1 and TRBJ1-4; a weak D match, TRBD1 (5 bases). Sequenced here: unstimulated CD8+ T cells sorted from spleen or lymph node cells, sampled before intestinal transplant. This TCR derives from a human donor who received an intestinal transplant. CDR3 protein: CASSQDTIGDGRATNEKLFF. In nucleotides, the CDR3 is TGCGCCAGCAGCCAAGATACTATTGGGGACGGAAGAGCAACTAATGAAAAACTGTTTTTT.